This T cell receptor (beta chain) was obtained from a study of blood T cell repertoires in COVID-19. The germline gives CDR1 SGHDT, CDR2 YYEEEE. V lost 2 bases to trimming and J lost 3 bases; unmatched junction nucleotides: 12. CDR3 size: 17 residues. Clones were read by immunoSEQ multiplex PCR, and TCRdb kept only the in-frame ones, dropping some. This table holds 75,000 to 100,000 clones, about 90% found once. Input material: peripheral blood. This TCR came from a human donor in a cohort sampled during active COVID-19. The chain recombines TRBV5-6 with TRBJ2-3, with 7 bases that match TRBD2. CDR3 DNA: TGTGCCAGCAGCTTTGCCCCGGGCGGGAGTGGAACAGATACGCAGTATTTT. As protein: CASSFAPGGSGTDTQYF.